This T cell receptor (beta chain) was identified during a study of cytotoxic CD8 clonotypes in ibrutinib-treated CLL. Study-level results: Clonality grew at ibrutinib response; at progression, it decreased back toward baseline.

Notes on this clone: No antigen is known for it.

Germline lookup yields CDR1 SGHTS and CDR2 YDEGEE. The V segment lost 0 bases and the J segment 8 bases; nucleotides outside the gene matches: 9. This CDR3 contains 16 residues. Target depth was 1 in 200,000 to 1 in 1 million T cells, about 10x per clonotype. Sequencing was performed with immunoSEQ multiplex PCR; in TCRdb, only in-frame clones are kept and a portion is missing. In the table there are 65,000 to 95,000 clones, 86% of which are singletons. This TCR was recovered from a human donor with chronic lymphocytic leukemia. V usage is TRBV5-8 and J usage is TRBJ2-1; TRBD2 matches at 9 bases. Sequences were derived from PBMCs, sampled before ibrutinib treatment. The CDR3 DNA reads TGTGCCAGCAGCTTGGCTGGTAGCGGGAGTAAGGATGAGCAGTTCTTC. It encodes CASSLAGSGSKDEQFF.